The clone carrying this T cell receptor beta chain was observed once. Its antigen is still unknown. This entry is derived from a study of cytomegalovirus exposure and HLA in healthy donors. Study summary: Assignment to the Caucasian-associated ancestry cluster applied to approximately 79% of the approximately 360 genotyped donors.

The primer mix had 60 Vbeta and 13 Jbeta primers. Only in-frame clones appear in the TCRdb table, and some are missing; sequencing was by immunoSEQ multiplex PCR. This sample yields about 160,000 clones, of which approximately 76% are seen a single time; approximately 2% belongs to the top ten. General study results and limits: The authors enumerated around 150 TCR beta chains as linked to cytomegalovirus.

This CDR3 is built from 14 residues. Trimming removed 6 bases from V and 8 bases from J; junction bases left unmatched: 7. The V gene's germline CDR1 is MNHNY and CDR2 SVGAGI (reference sequence). The material sequenced was PBMCs. The source of this sequence is a female donor in good health and CMV-seronegative. The V and J genes are TRBV6-6 and TRBJ2-1, with 10 bases matching TRBD2. The CDR3 loop is CASRLSGRSDEQFF. CDR3 sequence (DNA): TGTGCCAGCAGGCTTAGCGGGAGGTCAGATGAGCAGTTCTTC.